The present TCR beta chain was sequenced within a study of blood T cell repertoires in COVID-19. The CDR3 covers 13 residues. CDR1 is MDHEN and CDR2 is SYDVKM in the germline V gene. V lost 8 bases and J lost 3; bases outside the gene matches: 6. All exposed participants met a person with COVID-19 within 2 weeks before entering the study. As processed by the authors: By means of reference gene primer amplification, nucleated cell counts were estimated. Repertoires were generated with immunoSEQ multiplex PCR, while TCRdb's copy carries only in-frame clones and drops some. That table furnishes V, J and clone size, whereas the DNA furnished D and trimming. The sample lists about 320,000 clones; 85% were seen once.

The sequence was obtained from a woman in her thirties who had been exposed to COVID-19. Source material: PBMCs or T cells enriched from blood (not recorded which). The chain couples TRBV28 to TRBJ2-7; TRBD1 matches 8 bases. The CDR3 sequence is CASGLTGGYEQYF. CDR3 nucleotides: TGTGCCAGCGGATTAACAGGGGGCTACGAGCAGTACTTC.